This TCR beta chain was captured by sequencing in a study of blood T cells in healthy people across ages. Whole-study findings and limits: Older age went with lower TCR beta diversity per million T cells, in a roughly linear way. Without sorted subsets, naive and antigen-experienced compartments could not be conclusively compared.

Every sample had a minimum of 6.5 million PBMCs isolated. Total RNA extracted from each sample amounted to at least 5.5 micrograms. The CDR3 contains 14 residues. With 5 bases removed from V and 0 bases from J, the gap between germline ends came to 10 bases. Per germline, CDR1 MGHRA and CDR2 YSYEKL. A sample-barcoded 5' primer and a J-beta primer mix were used in a second PCR of roughly 7 to 11 cycles. A single record per CDR3 protein comes from TCRdb applying MiXCR to the 5' RACE reads. Of about 940,000 distinct CDR3 sequences listed, roughly 50% are singletons. The sample holds a few counts of this clonotype. Antigen specificity is unknown.

The receptor was isolated from a man aged 25 to 45 in good health. The gene calls are TRBV4-1 and TRBJ2-5; D gene unclear. Sequencing used blood. The CDR3 DNA is TGCGCCAGCAGCTCTACCTGGTACCAAGAGACCCAGTACTTC. It codes for CASSSTWYQETQYF.